This note documents a single T cell receptor beta chain sequence. The protocol was immunoSEQ multiplex PCR, while the TCRdb copy is restricted to in-frame clones and leaves out a portion. The sample contains more than 2 million clones, roughly 94% of which appear only once. The sample comes from a study of shared clonotypes between healthy human individuals. As for the study in general: The people who gave samples were a couple of women and a few men aged 18 to 49.

CD4+ cells were split into CD45RA+ naive and CD45RA-negative memory subsets. The V end was cut by 2 bases, the J end by 4 bases, with 8 bases between. The CDR3 spans 13 residues. Germline CDR1 MNHNS, CDR2 SASEGT. The chain is built from TRBV6-1 and TRBJ1-2; D is unclear. The material sequenced was naive CD4+ T cells sorted from blood. The subset was: CD45RA+ positively selected. The clonotype was recovered from a man between 18 and 29 years old in good health. The DNA for the CDR3 is TGTGCCAGCAGTGAAATGCGGAGCTATGGCTACACCTTC. This translates into CASSEMRSYGYTF.